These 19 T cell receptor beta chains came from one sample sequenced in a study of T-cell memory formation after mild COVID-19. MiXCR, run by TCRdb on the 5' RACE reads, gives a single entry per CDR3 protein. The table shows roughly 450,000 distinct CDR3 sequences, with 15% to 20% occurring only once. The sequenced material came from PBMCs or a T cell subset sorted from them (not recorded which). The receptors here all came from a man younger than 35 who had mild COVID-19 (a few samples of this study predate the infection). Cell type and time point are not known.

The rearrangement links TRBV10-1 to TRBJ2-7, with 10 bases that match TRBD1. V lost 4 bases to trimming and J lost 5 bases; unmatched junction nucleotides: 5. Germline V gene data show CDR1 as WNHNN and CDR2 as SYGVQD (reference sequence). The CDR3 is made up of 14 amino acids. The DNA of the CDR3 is TGCGCCAGCAGTGCTCCCGGGACAGGGGACGAGCAGTACTTC. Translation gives CASSAPGTGDEQYF.

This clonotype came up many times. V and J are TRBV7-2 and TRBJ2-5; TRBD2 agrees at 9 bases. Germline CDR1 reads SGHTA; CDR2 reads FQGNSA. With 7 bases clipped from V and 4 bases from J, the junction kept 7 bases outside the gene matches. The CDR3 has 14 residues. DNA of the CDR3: TGTGCCAGCATGACAGCTAGCGGGGCAGAGACCCAGTACTTC. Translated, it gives CASMTASGAETQYF.

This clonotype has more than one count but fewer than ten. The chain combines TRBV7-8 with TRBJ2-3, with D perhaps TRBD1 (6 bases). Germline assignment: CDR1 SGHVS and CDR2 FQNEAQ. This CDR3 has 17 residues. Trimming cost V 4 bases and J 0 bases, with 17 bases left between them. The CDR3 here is CASSSSPGHRSTDTQYF. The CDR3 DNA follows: TGTGCCAGCAGCTCCAGTCCGGGACACCGGAGCACAGATACGCAGTATTTT. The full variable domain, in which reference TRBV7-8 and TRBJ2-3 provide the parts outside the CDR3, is GAGVSQSPRYKVAKRGQDVALRCDPISGHVSLFWYQQALGQGPEFLTYFQNEAQLDKSGLPSDRFFAERPEGSVSTLKIQRTQQEDSAVYLCASSSSPGHRSTDTQYFGPGTRLTVL.

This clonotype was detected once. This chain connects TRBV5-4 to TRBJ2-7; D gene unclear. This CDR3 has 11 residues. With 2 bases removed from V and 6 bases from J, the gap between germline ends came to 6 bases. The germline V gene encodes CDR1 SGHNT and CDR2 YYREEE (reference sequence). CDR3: CASSFQREQYF. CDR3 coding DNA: TGTGCCAGCAGCTTTCAGCGCGAGCAGTACTTC.

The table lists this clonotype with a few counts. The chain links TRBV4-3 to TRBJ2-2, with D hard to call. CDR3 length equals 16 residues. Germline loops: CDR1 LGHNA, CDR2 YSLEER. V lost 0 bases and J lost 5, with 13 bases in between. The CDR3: CASSQELAWATGELFF. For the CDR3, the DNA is TGCGCCAGCAGCCAAGAGTTGGCCTGGGCGACCGGGGAGCTGTTTTTT.

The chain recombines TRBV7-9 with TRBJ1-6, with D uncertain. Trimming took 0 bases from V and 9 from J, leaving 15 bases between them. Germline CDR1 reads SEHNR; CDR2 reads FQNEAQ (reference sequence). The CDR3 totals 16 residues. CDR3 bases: TGTGCCAGCAGCTTAGCGAAGAGTCCGGGTGGTTCACCCCTCCACTTT. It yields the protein CASSLAKSPGGSPLHF.

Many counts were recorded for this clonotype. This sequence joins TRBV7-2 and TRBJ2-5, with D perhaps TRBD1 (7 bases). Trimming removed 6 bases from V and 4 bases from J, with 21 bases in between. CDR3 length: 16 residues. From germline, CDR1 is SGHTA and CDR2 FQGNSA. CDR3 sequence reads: CASSFPYAGGRETQYF. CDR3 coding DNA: TGTGCCAGCAGTTTCCCTTACGCAGGGGGGAGAGAGACCCAGTACTTC.

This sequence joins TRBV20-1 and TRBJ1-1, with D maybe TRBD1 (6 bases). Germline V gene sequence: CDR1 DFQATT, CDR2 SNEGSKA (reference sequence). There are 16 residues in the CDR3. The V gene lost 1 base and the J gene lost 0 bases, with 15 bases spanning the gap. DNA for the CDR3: TGCAGTGCTAGAGGGGGCACAGGGAACATGAACACTGAAGCTTTCTTT. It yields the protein CSARGGTGNMNTEAFF.

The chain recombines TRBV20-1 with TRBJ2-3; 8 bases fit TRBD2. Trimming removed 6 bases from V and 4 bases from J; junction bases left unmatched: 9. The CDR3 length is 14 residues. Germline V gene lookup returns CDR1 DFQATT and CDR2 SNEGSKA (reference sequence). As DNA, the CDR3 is TGCAGTGCCCCCAGCTTGCGGGGGGCAGATACGCAGTATTTT. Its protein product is CSAPSLRGADTQYF.

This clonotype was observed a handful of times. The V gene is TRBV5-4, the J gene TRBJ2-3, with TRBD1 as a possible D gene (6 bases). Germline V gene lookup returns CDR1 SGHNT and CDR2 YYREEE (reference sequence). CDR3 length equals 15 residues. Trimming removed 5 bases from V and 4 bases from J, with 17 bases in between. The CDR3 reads CASRKAGDSADTQYF. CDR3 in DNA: TGTGCCAGCAGAAAAGCAGGGGATTCTGCAGATACGCAGTATTTT. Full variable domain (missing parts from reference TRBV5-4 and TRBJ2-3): ETGVTQSPTHLIKTRGQQVTLRCSSQSGHNTVSWYQQALGQGPQFIFQYYREEENGRGNFPPRFSGLQFPNYSSELNVNALELDDSALYLCASRKAGDSADTQYFGPGTRLTVL.

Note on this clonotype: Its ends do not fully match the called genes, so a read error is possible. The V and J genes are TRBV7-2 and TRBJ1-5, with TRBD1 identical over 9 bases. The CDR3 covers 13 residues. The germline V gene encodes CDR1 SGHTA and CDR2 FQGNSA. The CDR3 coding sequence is TGTGCCAGCAGCTGGACAGGGGCTCAGCCCCGGCATTTT. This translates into CASSWTGAQPRHF.

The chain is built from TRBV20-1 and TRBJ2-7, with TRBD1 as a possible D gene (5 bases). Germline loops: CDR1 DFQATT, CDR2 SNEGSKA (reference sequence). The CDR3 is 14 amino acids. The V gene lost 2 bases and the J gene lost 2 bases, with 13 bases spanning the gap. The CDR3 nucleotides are TGCAGTGCTAGAAGGCACCAGGGAACCTACGAGCAGTACGTC. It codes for CSARRHQGTYEQYV.

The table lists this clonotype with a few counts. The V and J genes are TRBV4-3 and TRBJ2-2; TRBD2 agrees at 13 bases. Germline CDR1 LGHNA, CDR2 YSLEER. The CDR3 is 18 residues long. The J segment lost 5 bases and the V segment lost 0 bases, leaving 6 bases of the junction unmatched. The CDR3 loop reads CASSQDIPLAGGTGELFF. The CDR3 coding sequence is TGCGCCAGCAGCCAAGATATTCCACTAGCGGGGGGGACCGGGGAGCTGTTTTTT.

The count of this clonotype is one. The CDR3 DNA is TGTGCCAGCAGTGCCGACAGGGCGGGCACAGATACGCAGTATTTT. Protein product: CASSADRAGTDTQYF. The rearrangement links TRBV12-3 or TRBV12-4 to TRBJ2-3; the match to TRBD1 covers 7 bases. V lost 5 bases to trimming and J lost 1 base; unmatched junction nucleotides: 6. This CDR3 contains 15 residues.

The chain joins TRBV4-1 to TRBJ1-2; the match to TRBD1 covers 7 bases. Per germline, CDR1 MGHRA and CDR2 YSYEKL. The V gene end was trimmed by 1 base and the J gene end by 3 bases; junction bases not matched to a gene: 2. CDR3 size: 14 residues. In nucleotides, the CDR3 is TGCGCCAGCAGCCAAGCCGGGACAGACTATGGCTACACCTTC. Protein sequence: CASSQAGTDYGYTF.

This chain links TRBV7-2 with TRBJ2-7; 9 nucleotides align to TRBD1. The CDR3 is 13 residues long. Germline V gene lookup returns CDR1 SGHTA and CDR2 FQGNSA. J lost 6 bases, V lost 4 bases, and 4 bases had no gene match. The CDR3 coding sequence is TGTGCCAGCAGCTCCAGGACAGGGGCCGAGCAGTACGTC. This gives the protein CASSSRTGAEQYV.

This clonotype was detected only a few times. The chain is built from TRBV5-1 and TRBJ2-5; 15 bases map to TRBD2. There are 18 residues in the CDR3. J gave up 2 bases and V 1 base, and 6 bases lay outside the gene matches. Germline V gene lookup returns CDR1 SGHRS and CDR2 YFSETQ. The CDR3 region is CASSLMGLAGGSQETQYF. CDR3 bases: TGCGCCAGCAGCTTGATGGGACTAGCGGGGGGCTCGCAAGAGACCCAGTACTTC.

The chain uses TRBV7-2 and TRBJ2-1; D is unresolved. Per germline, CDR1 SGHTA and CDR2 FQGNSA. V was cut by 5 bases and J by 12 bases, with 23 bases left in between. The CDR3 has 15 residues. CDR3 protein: CASSPWISTRSVQFF. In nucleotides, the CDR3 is TGTGCCAGCAGCCCCTGGATTTCGACCCGTTCGGTGCAGTTCTTC.

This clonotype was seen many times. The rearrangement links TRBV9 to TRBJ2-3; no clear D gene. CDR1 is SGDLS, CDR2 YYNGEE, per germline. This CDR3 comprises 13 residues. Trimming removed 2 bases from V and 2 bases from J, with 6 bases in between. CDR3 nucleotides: TGTGCCAGCAGCGTTGGGTTCACAGATACGCAGTATTTT. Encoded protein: CASSVGFTDTQYF.